This TCR beta chain was sequenced for a study of vaccination and CD4 T cells after COVID-19. Described treatment: roughly ten-day PBMC culture with coronavirus spike peptide pools or control peptides (ViraFEST assay). Patients returned positive PCR results between March and December 2020, earlier than US Alpha, Beta and Delta variants. The germline V gene encodes CDR1 SEHNR and CDR2 FQNEAQ (reference sequence). Unmatched junction bases numbered 3, after V lost 3 bases and J lost 7 bases. The CDR3 length is 14 residues. Study outcomes and limitations: Sampling was limited to relatively few convalescent patients, with no early post-infection timepoints studied.

This clonotype is labeled as medium-sized. The antigen is unknown. With the Oncomine TCR Beta short-read assay, DNA from cultured CD4+ T cells was sequenced. TCRdb independently ran MiXCR on the PCR reads; one entry per CDR3 protein. Here the sample spans about 7,200 distinct CDR3 sequences, around 20% being singletons. J is TRBJ1-6 and V is TRBV7-9; 7 nucleotides line up with TRBD1. This receptor was obtained from a human donor who had recovered from COVID-19. The specimen was CD4+ T cells from blood, cultured in vitro, collected after SARS-CoV-2 vaccination. Here the CDR3 DNA reads TGTGCCAGCAGCTTGGACAGGCTGAATTCACCCCTCCACTTT. Translating gives CASSLDRLNSPLHF. The variable domain in full, with the rest retrieved from reference TRBV7-9 and TRBJ1-6, is DTGVSQNPRHKITKRGQNVTFRCDPISEHNRLYWYRQTLGQGPEFLTYFQNEAQLEKSRLLSDRFSAERPKGSFSTLEIQRTEQGDSAMYLCASSLDRLNSPLHFGNGTRLTVT.